A single sample gave rise to the 27 T cell receptor beta chains below, sequenced in a study of shared clonotypes between healthy human individuals. Some clones are missing from TCRdb's copy, which holds only in-frame ones; the method was immunoSEQ multiplex PCR. The data show 450,000 or so clones, roughly three quarters seen once. Input material: PBMCs. These receptors were taken from a woman in her forties in good health. Some clones in this sample may be carry-over from other donors' samples.

There are many counts of this clone. The V gene is TRBV4-3, the J gene TRBJ2-7; D is uncertain. V was cut by 0 bases and J by 7 bases, with 16 bases left in between. Germline values: CDR1 LGHNA, CDR2 YSLEER. The CDR3 consists of 15 residues. This CDR3 is CASSQDAGFSWEQYF. In DNA form, the CDR3 reads TGCGCCAGCAGCCAAGACGCAGGTTTCTCTTGGGAGCAGTACTTC.

The chain has TRBV28 and TRBJ1-1; D possibly corresponds to TRBD1 (5 bases). Per germline, CDR1 MDHEN and CDR2 SYDVKM. Between the trimmed V and J ends, which lost 3 bases and 5 bases, there was a span of 19 bases. CDR3 length: 16 amino acids. The CDR3, as DNA: TGTGCCAGCAGTTTTTTTGGTAGGGCGGGGGGGACTGAAGCTTTCTTT. Amino acid sequence: CASSFFGRAGGTEAFF.

As regards this clone: The sample holds other DNA sequences that translate to the same CDR3. The chain uses TRBV6-4 and TRBJ2-3; D possibly corresponds to TRBD2 (5 bases). CDR3 size: 16 residues. Germline assignment: CDR1 MRHNA and CDR2 SNTAGT. The V gene lost 2 bases and the J gene lost 0 bases, with 12 bases spanning the gap. The CDR3 DNA reads as TGTGCCAGCAGTGACAGTGCGGGTTCTAGCACAGATACGCAGTATTTT. It is translated as CASSDSAGSSTDTQYF.

The chain's CDR3 is CASSGLAGAGELFF. The DNA for the CDR3 is TGTGCCAGCAGCGGACTAGCGGGAGCAGGGGAGCTGTTTTTT. V and J are TRBV2 and TRBJ2-2; TRBD2 matches 13 bases. Germline loops: CDR1 SNHLY, CDR2 FYNNEI. V lost 6 bases, J lost 8 bases, and 3 bases stayed unmatched. The length of the CDR3 is 14 residues.

V and J are TRBV19 and TRBJ2-4; tentatively, D is TRBD1 (5 bases). The CDR3 spans 13 residues. Germline CDR1 reads LNHDA; CDR2 reads SQIVND (reference sequence). V was cut by 3 bases and J by 7 bases, with 10 bases left in between. CDR3 region: CASSIQGHNIQYF. CDR3 coding DNA: TGTGCCAGTAGTATTCAAGGACATAACATTCAGTACTTC.

The rearrangement uses TRBV6-1 and TRBJ2-5; a weak D match, TRBD2 (5 bases). Trimming took 7 bases from V and 3 from J, leaving 12 bases between them. Germline V gives CDR1 MNHNS, CDR2 SASEGT. CDR3 length: 13 amino acids. The DNA for the CDR3 is TGTGCCAGCACGGGGAACCTGGAAGAGACCCAGTACTTC. The encoded protein is CASTGNLEETQYF.

This clone is a singleton in its sample. V and J are TRBV5-4 and TRBJ2-2; D possibly uses TRBD1 or TRBD2 (5 bases each). V lost 4 bases and J lost 4, with 14 bases in between. This CDR3 has 15 amino acids. Germline V gene data show CDR1 as SGHNT and CDR2 as YYREEE (reference sequence). The CDR3 DNA sequence: TGTGCCAGCAGCCCTGGGGGTCTCACCACCGGGGAGCTGTTTTTT. This encodes CASSPGGLTTGELFF.

V gene TRBV19 combines with J gene TRBJ1-2; D unclear. This CDR3 comprises 14 residues. Germline-derived CDR1 and CDR2 are LNHDA and SQIVND (reference sequence). Between the trimmed V and J ends, which lost 4 bases and 3 bases, there was a span of 12 bases. CDR3 region: CASSKDFVDYGYTF. The CDR3 DNA reads as TGTGCCAGTAGTAAGGATTTTGTTGACTATGGCTACACCTTC.

This clone has only a few counts. The chain carries TRBV4-1 and TRBJ2-7; D call uncertain. Germline CDR1 and CDR2: MGHRA and YSYEKL. V was clipped by 0 bases and J by 1 base, with 10 bases between them. The CDR3 has 15 amino acids. For the CDR3, the DNA is TGCGCCAGCAGCCAAGATAAGACACTATCCTACGAGCAGTACTTC. It is translated as CASSQDKTLSYEQYF.

As concerns this clone: This likely reflects a read error, since a far larger clone is one base away. The chain joins TRBV4-1 to TRBJ2-7; unclear D gene. V dropped 0 bases and J dropped 0 bases, with 12 bases sitting between them. CDR3 length equals 16 residues. CDR1 is MGHRA, CDR2 YSYEKL, per germline. CDR3 sequence reads: CASSQDRGAPSYEQYF. The CDR3 DNA reads as TGCGCCAGCAGCCAAGATCGAGGAGCGCCCTCCTACGAGCAGTACTTC.

The chain uses TRBV30 and TRBJ2-3; tentatively, D is TRBD2 (6 bases). CDR1 and CDR2 from the germline V gene are GTSNPN and SVGIG (reference sequence). Trimming left V 4 bases short and J 5 bases short, with 19 bases between. This CDR3 comprises 15 residues. In DNA, the CDR3 is TGTGCCTGGACCCCAGGGCTACCGGAGGGAGATACGCAGTATTTT. Protein product: CAWTPGLPEGDTQYF. The whole variable domain, remainder taken from reference TRBV30 and TRBJ2-3, is SQTIHQWPATLVQPVGSPLSLECTVEGTSNPNLYWYRQAAGRGLQLLFYSVGIGQISSEVPQNLSASRPQDRQFILSSKKLLLSDSGFYLCAWTPGLPEGDTQYFGPGTRLTVL.

This clone was detected only once. The chain recombines TRBV18 with TRBJ1-1; D is unresolved. Germline V gives CDR1 KGHSH, CDR2 LQKENI. The CDR3 sequence is 15 residues long. The V and J ends lost 3 bases and 11 bases respectively, with 22 bases between them. The CDR3 DNA is TGTGCCAGCTCACCCACGCAGGAGGGAGGTACTGGGGCTTTCTTT. It codes for CASSPTQEGGTGAFF.

With respect to this clone: A far larger clone is off by one base, so a read error is likely. Distinct nucleotide sequences in the sample also encode this CDR3. This chain uses TRBV7-9 with TRBJ1-4; 10 bases map to TRBD1. Germline-derived CDR1 and CDR2 are SEHNR and FQNEAQ (reference sequence). The CDR3 is 16 residues long. The CDR3 nucleotides read TGTGCCAGCAGCTTTAGGACAGGGGGAGCTAATGAAAAGCTGTTTTTT. It encodes CASSFRTGGANEKLFF.

On this clone: Since a far larger clone is one base different, this is likely a read error. The V and J genes are TRBV9 and TRBJ1-5, with a possible D match to TRBD1 (6 bases). The length of the CDR3 is 15 residues. V lost 1 base and J lost 3, with 11 bases in between. In germline, CDR1 is SGDLS, CDR2 YYNGEE. CDR3 protein: CASSVQGKVNQPQHF. For the CDR3, the DNA is TGTGCCAGCAGCGTACAGGGGAAGGTCAATCAGCCCCAGCATTTT.

V is TRBV7-2 and J is TRBJ2-7, with 15 nucleotides matching TRBD2. CDR3 length: 15 residues. V lost 3 bases to trimming and J lost 7 bases; unmatched junction nucleotides: 4. The germline V gene encodes CDR1 SGHTA and CDR2 FQGNSA. CDR3 sequence (DNA): TGTGCCAGCAGCTTCGGACTAGCGGGAGGGCTTGAGCAGTACTTC. This encodes CASSFGLAGGLEQYF.

The chain has TRBV4-1 and TRBJ2-3; the match to TRBD2 covers 8 bases. V shed 0 bases and J 2 bases; nucleotides not matched to a gene: 7. The CDR3 runs 17 residues. Germline V CDR1 and CDR2: MGHRA, YSYEKL. CDR3 loop: CASSQESPGGNTDTQYF. The CDR3 DNA sequence: TGCGCCAGCAGCCAAGAAAGTCCGGGAGGGAACACAGATACGCAGTATTTT.

This clone was detected a few times. The chain employs TRBV5-1 and TRBJ2-1; no reliable D call. The CDR3 loop spans 15 amino acids. The V end lost 4 bases, the J end lost 5 bases, and 16 bases lay between the germline ends. CDR1 and CDR2 (germline): SGHRS, YFSETQ. The DNA for the CDR3 is TGCGCCAGCAGCGCCGGGCTGCCGGCCCACAATGAGCAGTTCTTC. Protein: CASSAGLPAHNEQFF.

The genes are TRBV28 and TRBJ1-5, with TRBD1 matching 7 bases. Germline assignment: CDR1 MDHEN and CDR2 SYDVKM. Losses at the gene ends were 1 base for V and 9 bases for J; bases not matched to a gene: 15. This CDR3 has 17 amino acids. The CDR3 DNA reads as TGTGCCAGCAGTTTATCAGGGGGAGGGACAGCTAAGGCGCCCCAGCATTTT. This translates into CASSLSGGGTAKAPQHF.

In regard to this clone: A far larger clone is only one base removed, so a read error is likely. The conserved phenylalanine or tryptophan normally closing the CDR3 is absent here, so this likely arose from a read error. J is TRBJ2-3 and V is TRBV4-3; no firm D call. In germline, CDR1 is LGHNA, CDR2 YSLEER. CDR3 length: 15 residues. V lost 0 bases and J lost 1, with 8 bases in between. The CDR3 bases are TGCGCCAGCAGCCAAGAGGCCATTCGCACAGATACGCAGTATTCT. This encodes CASSQEAIRTDTQYS.

The chain has TRBV7-8 and TRBJ1-4; tentatively, D is TRBD1 (5 bases). The CDR3 consists of 15 residues. CDR1 is SGHVS, CDR2 FQNEAQ, per germline. The germline V and J ends were trimmed by 1 base and 8 bases, with 14 bases remaining between them. The CDR3 nucleotides are TGTGCCAGCAGCTTAGATGGGGGAGTAAAGGAAAAACTGTTTTTT. Translation gives CASSLDGGVKEKLFF.

CDR3 DNA: TGTGCCAGCAGCTCTAGCGGGAGGGCCATTGAGCAGTTCTTC. The encoded protein is CASSSSGRAIEQFF. The V call is TRBV7-3, the J call TRBJ2-1; 12 bases line up with TRBD2. Germline CDR1 is SGHTA and CDR2 is FQGTGA. This CDR3 has 14 amino acids. The trim removed 4 bases at V and 9 bases at J, leaving 4 bases unmatched.

As to this clone: A far bigger clonotype differs at one base, so this is likely a read error. This specimen includes other DNA sequences encoding the same CDR3. The chain combines TRBV4-2 with TRBJ1-1; D remains ambiguous. This CDR3 is built from 15 residues. With 4 bases removed from V and 5 bases from J, the gap between germline ends came to 17 bases. Germline V gene sequence: CDR1 LGHNA, CDR2 YNFKEQ. The CDR3 coding sequence is TGTGCCAGCAGCCTAGATCGGGCAGGATTAACTGAAGCTTTCTTT. Protein product: CASSLDRAGLTEAFF.

The chain combines TRBV11-2 with TRBJ2-7; D may be TRBD2 (6 bases). CDR1 is SGHAT, CDR2 FQNNGV, per germline. V lost 2 bases and J lost 4, with 15 bases in between. This CDR3 is 15 amino acids long. The chain's CDR3 is CASSLYGAGSYEQYF. In DNA, the CDR3 is TGTGCCAGCAGCTTATACGGGGCGGGATCTTACGAGCAGTACTTC.

The sample holds one count of this clone. The V call is TRBV27, the J call TRBJ1-4; no clear D. Trimming took 3 bases from V and 11 from J, leaving 16 bases between them. There are 14 residues in the CDR3. Germline V gene lookup returns CDR1 MNHEY and CDR2 SMNVEV (reference sequence). The CDR3 bases are TGTGCCAGCAGTTTGGGGAACACCGGAGGGAAACTGTTTTTT. Its translation: CASSLGNTGGKLFF.

On this clone itself: This clone may be a read error of a much larger clone one base away. V is TRBV6-1 and J is TRBJ2-7; 9 bases agree with TRBD2. The CDR3 length is 15 residues. Germline CDR1 is MNHNS and CDR2 is SASEGT. CDR3 protein: CAGSEGLAGTYEQYF. The CDR3 DNA reads TGTGCCGGCAGTGAAGGGCTAGCGGGGACCTACGAGCAGTACTTC.

This clone was seen just once. The V and J genes are TRBV5-6 and TRBJ2-7; D is unresolved. Germline V lookup: CDR1 SGHDT, CDR2 YYEEEE. The CDR3 loop spans 15 amino acids. The V end lost 2 bases, the J end lost 3 bases, and 15 bases lay between the germline ends. The CDR3 region has the DNA TGTGCCAGCAGCTTAACAGCGACAATTTACTACGAGCAGTACTTC. Translating gives CASSLTATIYYEQYF.

The V and J genes are TRBV1 and TRBJ1-2; whether TRBD1, the table's D call, matches the DNA was not checked. TRBV1 represents a pseudogene. CDR3 size: 15 residues. CDR3 sequence: CTSSPHRTGIYGYTF. CDR3 in DNA: TGCACCAGCAGCCCACATCGGACAGGGATCTATGGCTACACCTTC.